These 32 T cell receptor beta chains were all obtained from the same sample, sequenced in a study of post-analysis software for immune sequencing data. The study, taken as a whole, reports: Patients used about five TRBV segments, including TRBV5-6, TRBV5-1 and TRBV20-1, more often than controls.

These receptors have no identified antigens. The TCR beta cDNA libraries contained unique molecular identifiers. TCRdb used MiXCR to reprocess the PCR reads, holding one entry per CDR3 protein. Here the sample spans about 460,000 distinct CDR3 sequences, less than 45% being singletons. The source material was blood. The source is a girl aged 5 to 17 with multiple sclerosis.

The chain carries TRBV24-1 and TRBJ2-1; 10 bases are a match to TRBD2. V gave up 3 bases and J gave up 1 base; unmatched junction bases: 11. The CDR3 covers 19 residues. Germline-derived CDR1 and CDR2 are KGHDR and SFDVKD. The CDR3 region has the DNA TGTGCCACCAGTGATGACGGGACTAGCGAAGAGGGATCCTACAATGAGCAGTTCTTC. Encoded protein: CATSDDGTSEEGSYNEQFF.

This clonotype was recorded a few times. The V call is TRBV10-3, the J call TRBJ2-1; TRBD2 matches at 8 bases. V gave up 3 bases and J gave up 8 bases; unmatched junction bases: 9. Germline V gene data show CDR1 as ENHRY and CDR2 as SYGVKD. This CDR3 has 15 amino acids. The CDR3 reads CAISDGSGSWDEQFF. Here the CDR3 DNA reads TGTGCCATCAGTGATGGGAGCGGGAGTTGGGATGAGCAGTTCTTC.

The chain carries TRBV29-1 and TRBJ2-3; TRBD2 is a possible D gene (5 bases). The CDR3 covers 14 residues. From germline, CDR1 is SQVTM and CDR2 ANQGSEA. Between the trimmed V and J ends, which lost 7 bases and 2 bases, there was a span of 16 bases. CDR3 sequence: CSALDWRITDTQYF. Here the CDR3 DNA reads TGCAGCGCCCTGGACTGGAGAATCACAGATACGCAGTATTTT.

The V and J genes are TRBV4-1 and TRBJ2-3; TRBD1 matches 9 bases. V was pared by 6 bases and J by 3 bases, with 10 bases of the junction left unmatched. This CDR3 region has 16 residues. Germline lookup yields CDR1 MGHRA and CDR2 YSYEKL. CDR3 region: CASRQPGQGGTDTQYF. CDR3 sequence (DNA): TGCGCCAGCAGACAACCGGGACAGGGAGGGACAGATACGCAGTATTTT.

This rearrangement joins TRBV4-1 to TRBJ2-3; D perhaps matches TRBD1 (6 bases). V was cut by 1 base and J by 1 base, with 12 bases left in between. The germline V gene has CDR1 MGHRA and CDR2 YSYEKL. The CDR3 runs 16 residues. CDR3 amino acids: CASSQVGPGGTDTQYF. DNA for the CDR3: TGCGCCAGCAGCCAAGTCGGGCCAGGGGGCACAGATACGCAGTATTTT.

The chain couples TRBV4-1 to TRBJ1-2, with 7 positions matching TRBD1. The CDR3 covers 15 residues. CDR1 is MGHRA and CDR2 is YSYEKL in the germline V gene. Unmatched junction bases numbered 6, after V lost 1 base and J lost 4 bases. The CDR3 region has the DNA TGCGCCAGCAGCCAAGGCGGGACAGCCACCTATGGCTACACCTTC. It is translated as CASSQGGTATYGYTF.

V and J are TRBV4-1 and TRBJ2-7, with 9 positions matching TRBD1. The J call may be mistaken, given a closer DNA end match to TRBJ2-5. CDR3 length: 18 residues. The germline CDR1 and CDR2 sequences are MGHRA and YSYEKL. The CDR3 sequence: CASSPVQGAAPAGETQYF. CDR3 nucleotide sequence: TGCGCCAGCAGCCCGGTACAGGGGGCTGCTCCCGCCGGAGAGACCCAGTACTTC.

This clonotype was observed a handful of times. The genes are TRBV29-1 and TRBJ2-7; 13 positions match TRBD2. Germline-derived CDR1 and CDR2 are SQVTM and ANQGSEA. V shed 3 bases and J 1 base; nucleotides not matched to a gene: 15. The CDR3 extends over 19 amino acids. DNA for the CDR3: TGCAGCGTTGAGGGTCAGGGCACAGGACTAGCGGGAGTATCCTACGAGCAGTACTTC. Amino acid sequence: CSVEGQGTGLAGVSYEQYF.

This clonotype was picked up many times. The rearrangement joins TRBV4-1 to TRBJ2-7; no reliable D call. Trimming took 4 bases from V and 7 from J, leaving 8 bases between them. The germline gives CDR1 MGHRA, CDR2 YSYEKL. The CDR3 is 11 amino acids. CDR3 sequence reads: CASSLFEEQYF. The CDR3, as DNA: TGCGCCAGCAGCCTTTTTGAAGAGCAGTACTTC.

V and J are TRBV5-1 and TRBJ2-7; a possible D gene is TRBD1 (6 bases). This CDR3 contains 15 residues. The germline gives CDR1 SGHRS, CDR2 YFSETQ. V was trimmed by 3 bases and J by 0 bases, leaving 13 bases between them. The DNA of the CDR3 is TGCGCCAGCAGCTGGGACAATCCAACCTCCTACGAGCAGTACTTC. Translated, it gives CASSWDNPTSYEQYF.

In this sample, this clonotype turned up a few times. The rearrangement links TRBV29-1 to TRBJ2-1; a possible D gene is TRBD2 (8 bases). The CDR3 is 16 residues long. V was shortened by 7 bases and J by 4 bases, with 23 bases between the two germline ends. The germline gives CDR1 SQVTM, CDR2 ANQGSEA. CDR3 coding DNA: TGCAGCGGGGGACGGACAGGACTAGCTGGGTACAATGAGCAGTTCTTC. Amino acids: CSGGRTGLAGYNEQFF.

V and J are TRBV27 and TRBJ2-7, with 8 bases matching TRBD1. The V segment lost 6 bases and the J segment 0 bases; nucleotides outside the gene matches: 13. The CDR3 has 17 amino acids. Germline V CDR1 and CDR2: MNHEY, SMNVEV (reference sequence). This chain's CDR3 is CASRTGQGRLFSYEQYF. The DNA for the CDR3 is TGTGCCAGCAGAACAGGACAGGGAAGACTCTTCTCCTACGAGCAGTACTTC.

The chain links TRBV20-1 to TRBJ1-1; the D gene is possibly TRBD1 (6 bases). CDR1 DFQATT and CDR2 SNEGSKA come from the germline V gene (reference sequence). CDR3 size: 11 residues. CDR3: CNLQGDTEAFF. DNA for the CDR3: TGCAACCTACAGGGAGACACTGAAGCTTTCTTT.

The chain joins TRBV5-4 to TRBJ2-7; the D call may be TRBD1 or TRBD2 (7 bases each). Trimming stripped 4 bases from V and 2 bases from J, with 16 bases between. This CDR3 is built from 15 residues. Germline V gene data show CDR1 as SGHNT and CDR2 as YYREEE (reference sequence). CDR3 DNA: TGTGCCAGCAGCCGGGGAGGGACAGATCCCTACGAGCAGTACTTC. It yields the protein CASSRGGTDPYEQYF.

This clonotype appeared a single time. The V call is TRBV7-3, the J call TRBJ2-1; 10 nucleotides line up with TRBD2. CDR3 length: 17 residues. Germline V CDR1 and CDR2: SGHTA, FQGTGA. Germline trimming cut 2 bases from V and 10 bases from J; bases unmatched to any gene: 14. The CDR3 sequence is CASSLLSASGSPGEQFF. The CDR3 DNA reads as TGTGCCAGCAGCTTATTGTCAGCTAGCGGGAGCCCGGGAGAGCAGTTCTTC.

V gene TRBV29-1 combines with J gene TRBJ2-5; the match to TRBD1 covers 8 bases. The germline V gene encodes CDR1 SQVTM and CDR2 ANQGSEA. The junction had 7 bases not matched to a gene; V was cut back by 4 bases and J by 0 bases. CDR3 length: 15 residues. The CDR3 DNA reads as TGCAGCGTTGCAGGGGGCGGTGACTACCAAGAGACCCAGTACTTC. Its translation: CSVAGGGDYQETQYF.

Notes on this clonotype: An end of the junction differs from the germline gene, which may be a read error. This CDR3 reads CASSHLGTGNHGYTF. In DNA, the CDR3 is TGTGCCAGCAGTCACCTCGGGACGGGTAACCATGGCTACACCTTC. The genes are TRBV27 and TRBJ1-2; D might be TRBD1 (5 bases). The CDR3 is made up of 15 amino acids. The germline gives CDR1 MNHEY, CDR2 SMNVEV (reference sequence).

This clonotype was observed a few times. The chain couples TRBV7-2 to TRBJ1-2; D ambiguous. The CDR3 sequence is 13 residues long. The V end was cut by 4 bases, the J end by 4 bases, with 10 bases between. Germline V gene sequence: CDR1 SGHTA, CDR2 FQGNSA. The CDR3 DNA reads as TGTGCCAGCAGCTACCCGGTTTTCTATGGCTACACCTTC. Residues: CASSYPVFYGYTF. The variable domain in full, completed from reference TRBV7-2 and TRBJ1-2, reads GAGVSQSPSNKVTEKGKDVELRCDPISGHTALYWYRQSLGQGLEFLIYFQGNSAPDKSGLPSDRFSAERTGGSVSTLTIQRTQQEDSAVYLCASSYPVFYGYTFGSGTRLTVV.

The V gene is TRBV7-3, the J gene TRBJ2-1; D not resolved. CDR3 length equals 15 residues. Trimming left V 1 base short and J 5 bases short, with 12 bases between. Germline assignment: CDR1 SGHTA and CDR2 FQGTGA. The CDR3 reads CASSLKASYNNEQFF. DNA of the CDR3: TGTGCCAGCAGCTTAAAAGCCAGTTACAACAATGAGCAGTTCTTC.

As to this clonotype: One end of the junction fails to match germline, which may point to a read error. The gene calls are TRBV14 and TRBJ1-2; D is undetermined. This CDR3 comprises 15 residues. Germline V gene lookup returns CDR1 SGHDN and CDR2 FVKESK. The CDR3: CASGQDLYLNYGYTF. The CDR3 DNA follows: TGTGCCAGCGGCCAAGATCTGTACTTAAACTATGGCTACACCTTC.

The CDR3 sequence: CSAQPGQGATQYF. The CDR3 DNA is TGCAGTGCGCAGCCGGGACAGGGAGCGACCCAGTACTTC. The chain has TRBV20-1 and TRBJ2-5; 9 positions match TRBD1. Germline CDR1 reads DFQATT; CDR2 reads SNEGSKA (reference sequence). V lost 6 bases, J lost 7 bases, and 9 bases stayed unmatched. The CDR3 loop spans 13 amino acids.

This clonotype has more than one count but fewer than ten. This chain links TRBV15 with TRBJ2-7; D gene ambiguous. The germline V and J ends were trimmed by 0 bases and 2 bases, with 11 bases remaining between them. The CDR3 sequence is 15 residues long. Looked up from germline, CDR1 is LNHNV and CDR2 is YYDKDF (reference sequence). The CDR3 sequence: CATSRDAVITYEQYF. CDR3 DNA: TGTGCCACCAGCAGAGATGCGGTAATTACCTACGAGCAGTACTTC.

In its sample, this clonotype was seen a few times. The rearrangement joins TRBV7-2 to TRBJ1-2; TRBD1 matches at 7 bases. Trimming cost V 4 bases and J 4 bases; bases outside gene matches: 3. The germline V gene has CDR1 SGHTA and CDR2 FQGNSA. This CDR3 comprises 13 residues. The CDR3 DNA follows: TGTGCCAGCAGCTGGGACAGTATCTATGGCTACACCTTC. It is translated as CASSWDSIYGYTF.

This clonotype turned up a few times. The rearrangement links TRBV20-1 to TRBJ1-4; 9 nucleotides line up with TRBD1. Unmatched junction bases numbered 12, after V lost 6 bases and J lost 7 bases. CDR1 DFQATT and CDR2 SNEGSKA come from the germline V gene (reference sequence). The CDR3 sequence is 15 residues long. CDR3 sequence (DNA): TGCAGTGCCCCGACCCCGGGACAGGGAGGTGAAAAACTGTTTTTT. It is translated as CSAPTPGQGGEKLFF.

The rearrangement joins TRBV28 to TRBJ1-1; D remains ambiguous. CDR1 is MDHEN and CDR2 is SYDVKM in the germline V gene. V lost 2 bases to trimming and J lost 3 bases, with 19 bases between them. The CDR3 consists of 17 residues. The CDR3 sequence is CASSLVQGIGVYTEAFF. CDR3 sequence (DNA): TGTGCCAGCAGTTTAGTCCAAGGGATTGGGGTTTACACTGAAGCTTTCTTT.

To note about this clonotype: A junction end diverges from the germline sequence, so it may reflect a read error. CDR3 loop: CAGRRTGTAGELFF. The CDR3 DNA sequence: TGTGCCGGCAGGCGGACAGGAACGGCCGGGGAGCTGTTTTTT. V is TRBV2 and J is TRBJ2-2; 7 bases line up with TRBD1. Germline V gene lookup returns CDR1 SNHLY and CDR2 FYNNEI. The CDR3 runs 14 residues.

This clonotype came up a few times. The chain joins TRBV28 to TRBJ2-5; D is unresolved. Germline lookup yields CDR1 MDHEN and CDR2 SYDVKM. This CDR3 is built from 16 residues. V gave up 2 bases and J gave up 1 base, with 14 bases separating them. The DNA for the CDR3 is TGTGCCAGCAGTTTAGGCCAAAATTACATCCAAGAGACCCAGTACTTC. This sequence encodes CASSLGQNYIQETQYF.

This clonotype has only a few counts. This sequence joins TRBV28 and TRBJ1-1; D unclear. The CDR3 is made up of 15 amino acids. Germline values: CDR1 MDHEN, CDR2 SYDVKM. Trimming pared 6 bases from V and 4 bases from J, leaving 18 bases between. The CDR3 sequence is CASSAARTLGTEAFF. In DNA form, the CDR3 reads TGTGCCAGCAGCGCTGCGAGAACTCTTGGCACTGAAGCTTTCTTT.

This chain joins TRBV20-1 and TRBJ1-5; 10 bases agree with TRBD1. CDR3 length: 14 amino acids. V trimming: 4 bases; J trimming: 5 bases; junction bases outside the gene matches: 5. The V gene's germline CDR1 is DFQATT and CDR2 SNEGSKA (reference sequence). This CDR3 is CSANIGTGDQPQHF. The CDR3 nucleotides read TGCAGTGCTAATATAGGGACAGGGGATCAGCCCCAGCATTTT.

This clonotype was detected a few times. The chain combines TRBV5-1 with TRBJ2-7; D perhaps matches TRBD1 (6 bases). Per germline, CDR1 SGHRS and CDR2 YFSETQ. This CDR3 contains 18 residues. V dropped 5 bases and J dropped 1 base, with 25 bases sitting between them. In DNA form, the CDR3 reads TGCGCCAGCAGTAACCGGGACAAGGTACTACCCCGTTCCTACGAGCAGTACTTC. It translates to CASSNRDKVLPRSYEQYF.

The chain uses TRBV15 and TRBJ2-1; D is unresolved. Trimming cost V 6 bases and J 0 bases, with 12 bases left between them. This CDR3 has 15 residues. CDR1 is LNHNV, CDR2 YYDKDF, per germline (reference sequence). In DNA, the CDR3 is TGTGCCACCAGGAAAGGCGGAAACTCCTACAATGAGCAGTTCTTC. Translated, it gives CATRKGGNSYNEQFF.

Only a few counts were recorded for this clonotype. The rearrangement links TRBV5-1 to TRBJ1-5; 8 nucleotides agree with TRBD1. The CDR3 has 17 residues. V lost 0 bases to trimming and J lost 0 bases; unmatched junction nucleotides: 5. Germline lookup yields CDR1 SGHRS and CDR2 YFSETQ. CDR3 protein: CASSLVPGGVSNQPQHF. The CDR3 region has the DNA TGCGCCAGCAGCTTGGTCCCAGGGGGCGTTAGCAATCAGCCCCAGCATTTT.